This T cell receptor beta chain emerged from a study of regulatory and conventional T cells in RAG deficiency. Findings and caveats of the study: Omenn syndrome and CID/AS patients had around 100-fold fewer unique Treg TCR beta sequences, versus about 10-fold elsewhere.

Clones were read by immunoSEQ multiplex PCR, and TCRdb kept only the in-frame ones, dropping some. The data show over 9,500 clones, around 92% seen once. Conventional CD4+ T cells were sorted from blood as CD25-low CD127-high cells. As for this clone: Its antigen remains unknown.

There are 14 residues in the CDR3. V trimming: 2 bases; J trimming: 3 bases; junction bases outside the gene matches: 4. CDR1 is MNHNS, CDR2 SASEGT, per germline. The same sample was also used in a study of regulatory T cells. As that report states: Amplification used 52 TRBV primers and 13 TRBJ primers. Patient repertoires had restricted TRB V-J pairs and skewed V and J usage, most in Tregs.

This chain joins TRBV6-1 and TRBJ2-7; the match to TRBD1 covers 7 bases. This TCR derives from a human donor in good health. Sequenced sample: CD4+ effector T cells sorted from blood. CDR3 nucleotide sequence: TGTGCCAGCAGTGAACAGACAGGGATCTACGAGCAGTACTTC. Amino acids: CASSEQTGIYEQYF.